One sample yielded the 30 T cell receptor beta chains listed below, sequenced in a study of T cell repertoires in cytomegalovirus infection. TCRdb reprocessed the reads via MiXCR and lists one record per CDR3 protein. The sample lists some 700,000 distinct CDR3 sequences; roughly 35% were seen once. Sequencing was done on a sample of PBMCs. Receptor source: a human donor in good health (CMV status not recorded). Some clones in this sample may be carry-over from other donors' samples.

The table lists this clonotype with a few counts. The chain joins TRBV19 to TRBJ1-5; TRBD1 aligns across 10 bases. Germline CDR1 and CDR2: LNHDA and SQIVND (reference sequence). CDR3 length equals 18 residues. After removal of 3 bases from V and 0 bases from J, the junction contained 8 bases not matched to a gene. Here the CDR3 reads CASSISRTGGYSNQPQHF. Written as DNA, the CDR3 is TGTGCCAGTAGTATCTCCCGGACAGGGGGATATAGCAATCAGCCCCAGCATTTT.

The table lists this clonotype with a few counts. This chain connects TRBV28 to TRBJ1-1; D remains unclear. The V gene's germline CDR1 is MDHEN and CDR2 SYDVKM. The V end was cut by 3 bases, the J end by 9 bases, with 11 bases between. There are 12 residues in the CDR3. In DNA form, the CDR3 reads TGTGCCAGCAGTTTTGTATCCCGTCAAGCTTTCTTT. Its translation: CASSFVSRQAFF.

This clonotype has a count of ten or more. The rearrangement uses TRBV7-2 and TRBJ2-1; tentatively, D is TRBD2 (6 bases). Trimming stripped 4 bases from V and 4 bases from J, with 29 bases between. This CDR3 region has 20 residues. CDR1 and CDR2 from the germline V gene are SGHTA and FQGNSA. The chain's CDR3 is CASSSPRATRGGDTYNEQFF. Written as DNA, the CDR3 is TGTGCCAGCAGCTCTCCGAGGGCGACCCGGGGCGGGGATACATACAATGAGCAGTTCTTC.

Remarks on this clonotype: One base away lies a much larger clone, so this may be a sequencing read error. CDR3: CAGSLILSGLGAETQYF. CDR3 DNA: TGTGCCGGCAGTTTAATTCTCTCGGGACTCGGGGCAGAGACCCAGTACTTC. The chain combines TRBV28 with TRBJ2-5; D possibly corresponds to TRBD2 (6 bases). Germline CDR1 and CDR2: MDHEN and SYDVKM. The CDR3 extends over 17 amino acids.

The gene calls are TRBV19 and TRBJ1-5; 8 bases match TRBD1. This CDR3 is built from 12 residues. Germline V gene lookup returns CDR1 LNHDA and CDR2 SQIVND (reference sequence). V lost 10 bases, J lost 9 bases, and 8 bases stayed unmatched. This CDR3 reads CATTDRGGPQHF. The CDR3 DNA reads TGTGCCACCACTGACAGGGGTGGGCCCCAGCATTTT.

This clonotype has just one count. This rearrangement joins TRBV2 to TRBJ1-2; D perhaps matches TRBD1 (5 bases). V was pared by 3 bases and J by 3 bases, with 11 bases between. Germline lookup yields CDR1 SNHLY and CDR2 FYNNEI. The CDR3 spans 14 residues. The CDR3 DNA sequence: TGTGCCAGCAGTGACAGGGAGTCTCACTATGGCTACACCTTC. Translating it yields CASSDRESHYGYTF.

In its sample, this clonotype was seen a few times. The chain employs TRBV12-5 and TRBJ2-3; 9 nucleotides agree with TRBD1. With 5 bases clipped from V and 5 bases from J, the junction kept 8 bases outside the gene matches. The germline V gene encodes CDR1 LGHNT and CDR2 FRNRAP. This CDR3 contains 15 residues. The CDR3 spells CASGLGDREGDTQYF. DNA of the CDR3: TGTGCTAGTGGTCTGGGGGACAGGGAGGGAGATACGCAGTATTTT.

The chain links TRBV19 to TRBJ1-2; a weak D match, TRBD1 (5 bases). Trimming stripped 7 bases from V and 6 bases from J, with 15 bases between. This CDR3 is built from 13 residues. Germline lookup yields CDR1 LNHDA and CDR2 SQIVND (reference sequence). The CDR3: CASTPRGVDGYTF. The CDR3 DNA reads as TGTGCCAGTACCCCTCGGGGGGTGGATGGCTACACCTTC.

This clonotype was counted a few times. The chain links TRBV27 to TRBJ2-1; no clear D gene. With 8 bases removed from V and 0 bases from J, the gap between germline ends came to 11 bases. Germline V gene lookup returns CDR1 MNHEY and CDR2 SMNVEV (reference sequence). The CDR3 length is 14 residues. In DNA, the CDR3 is TGTGCCAGCCTCAGTGTATCCTCCTACAATGAGCAGTTCTTC. Protein product: CASLSVSSYNEQFF.

The V and J genes are TRBV6-5 and TRBJ1-6; no firm D call. The germline gives CDR1 MNHEY, CDR2 SVGAGI. Between the trimmed V and J ends, which lost 6 bases and 2 bases, there was a span of 11 bases. This CDR3 has 15 amino acids. CDR3 amino acids: CASRSGRAYNSPLHF. The DNA of the CDR3 is TGTGCCAGCAGATCCGGACGGGCCTATAATTCACCCCTCCACTTT.

V gene TRBV7-2 combines with J gene TRBJ2-6; no firm D call. Deletions cut 11 bases from V and 0 bases from J, with 14 bases between. This CDR3 contains 15 residues. Looked up from germline, CDR1 is SGHTA and CDR2 is FQGNSA. The CDR3 region is CACARESSGANVLTF. CDR3 nucleotides: TGTGCCTGCGCCCGCGAGAGCTCTGGGGCCAACGTCCTGACTTTC.

This clonotype has just a few counts. The chain combines TRBV4-1 with TRBJ1-1; D gene uncertain. In germline, CDR1 is MGHRA, CDR2 YSYEKL. CDR3 length: 15 residues. V was clipped by 4 bases and J by 1 base, with 13 bases between them. The CDR3 region is CASSLTSPENTEAFF. The CDR3 coding sequence is TGCGCCAGCAGCCTGACCAGTCCAGAGAACACTGAAGCTTTCTTT.

Only a few counts were recorded for this clonotype. This chain joins TRBV28 and TRBJ1-5; D unresolved. CDR3 size: 11 residues. Germline V lookup: CDR1 MDHEN, CDR2 SYDVKM. The V end was cut by 2 bases, the J end by 9 bases, with 5 bases between. The chain's CDR3 is CASSLSGPQHF. CDR3 coding DNA: TGTGCCAGCAGTTTAAGTGGGCCCCAGCATTTT.

The J gene is TRBJ1-4, the V gene TRBV20-1; D is possibly TRBD1 (5 bases). Germline CDR1 is DFQATT and CDR2 is SNEGSKA (reference sequence). Trimming shortened V by 0 bases and J by 0 bases, and 8 bases separated the two germline ends. CDR3 length: 15 amino acids. The CDR3 region has the DNA TGCAGTGCTAGAGATGAAGGGGCAACTAATGAAAAACTGTTTTTT. It yields the protein CSARDEGATNEKLFF.

The V gene is TRBV5-1, the J gene TRBJ1-5, with 7 bases aligning to TRBD1. Germline V gene data show CDR1 as SGHRS and CDR2 as YFSETQ. CDR3 size: 15 residues. V lost 5 bases to trimming and J lost 2 bases; unmatched junction nucleotides: 7. The CDR3 coding sequence is TGCGCCAGCAGGGAGACAGGGTTGGGCAATCAGCCCCAGCATTTT. Encoded protein: CASRETGLGNQPQHF.

V usage is TRBV18 and J usage is TRBJ1-2, with 9 bases that match TRBD1. Per the germline V gene, CDR1 is KGHSH and CDR2 is LQKENI. This CDR3 comprises 16 residues. V trimming: 6 bases; J trimming: 4 bases; junction bases outside the gene matches: 12. The CDR3 spells CASSPSGTGHIYGYTF. The CDR3 DNA reads TGTGCCAGCTCGCCCTCAGGGACAGGGCATATCTATGGCTACACCTTC.

With respect to this clonotype: This could be a read error, since a much larger clone is one nucleotide away. This CDR3 is missing its conserved last phenylalanine or tryptophan, likely due to a read error. The genes are TRBV7-2 and TRBJ2-5; D possibly uses TRBD1 or TRBD2 (5 bases each). From germline, CDR1 is SGHTA and CDR2 FQGNSA. The CDR3 consists of 16 residues. Trimming pared 5 bases from V and 2 bases from J, leaving 18 bases between. The CDR3 coding sequence is TGTGCCAGCAGCGCCGGGACCCGCATCCTACAAGAGACCCAGTACTCC. It yields the protein CASSAGTRILQETQYS.

The V gene is TRBV20-1, the J gene TRBJ2-3; D possibly corresponds to TRBD1 (6 bases). The germline V gene has CDR1 DFQATT and CDR2 SNEGSKA (reference sequence). CDR3 length: 15 residues. V was clipped by 3 bases and J by 2 bases, with 15 bases between them. The CDR3 bases are TGCAGTGCTAGTGCCCTACAGGGCCACACAGATACGCAGTATTTT. This encodes CSASALQGHTDTQYF.

In its sample, this clonotype was seen many times. CDR3 loop: CASSLPEVDWAPYEQYF. In DNA form, the CDR3 reads TGTGCCAGCAGCTTACCCGAGGTGGACTGGGCACCCTACGAGCAGTACTTC. V usage is TRBV7-2 and J usage is TRBJ2-7; D is possibly TRBD2 (5 bases). V gave up 2 bases and J gave up 2 bases, with 19 bases separating them. This CDR3 region has 17 residues. From germline, CDR1 is SGHTA and CDR2 FQGNSA.

The chain employs TRBV28 and TRBJ1-6; D remains ambiguous. Trimming left V 2 bases short and J 13 bases short, with 9 bases between. The CDR3 covers 12 residues. In germline, CDR1 is MDHEN, CDR2 SYDVKM. CDR3 in amino acids: CASSLEVKPLHF. CDR3 DNA sequence: TGTGCCAGCAGTTTAGAAGTCAAGCCCCTCCACTTT.

The V call is TRBV28, the J call TRBJ2-5, with TRBD2 matching over 7 bases. CDR3 length: 15 amino acids. V was clipped by 2 bases and J by 2 bases; unmatched bases: 5. CDR1 and CDR2 (germline): MDHEN, SYDVKM. Here the CDR3 DNA reads TGTGCCAGCAGTTTAGCGGGGGTCGGGCAAGAGACCCAGTACTTC. It specifies CASSLAGVGQETQYF. Together with reference TRBV28 and TRBJ2-5, the CDR3 gives the full variable domain: DVKVTQSSRYLVKRTGEKVFLECVQDMDHENMFWYRQDPGLGLRLIYFSYDVKMKEKGDIPEGYSVSREKKERFSLILESASTNQTSMYLCASSLAGVGQETQYFGPGTRLLVL.

This chain joins TRBV28 and TRBJ2-7; no reliable D call. The CDR3 has 15 residues. In germline, CDR1 is MDHEN, CDR2 SYDVKM. Trimming stripped 3 bases from V and 1 base from J, with 13 bases between. The CDR3: CASSFLGGKSYEQYF. The CDR3 DNA sequence: TGTGCCAGCAGTTTTTTAGGCGGAAAATCCTACGAGCAGTACTTC.

The chain couples TRBV5-1 to TRBJ2-7; TRBD2 might be the D (6 bases). Trimming removed 1 base from V and 0 bases from J, with 14 bases in between. Per germline, CDR1 SGHRS and CDR2 YFSETQ. The CDR3 loop spans 16 amino acids. CDR3 residues: CASSLKGLVSSYEQYF. CDR3 DNA sequence: TGCGCCAGCAGCTTGAAGGGACTCGTGAGCTCCTACGAGCAGTACTTC.

The CDR3 DNA sequence: TGTGCCAGCAGCGCCAGGGGCCTAGCGGGAGGGCCGGACACAGATACGCAGTATTTT. Residues: CASSARGLAGGPDTDTQYF. This rearrangement joins TRBV7-2 to TRBJ2-3; the match to TRBD2 covers 12 bases. V lost 5 bases to trimming and J lost 2 bases; unmatched junction nucleotides: 14. This CDR3 is built from 19 residues. The V gene's germline CDR1 is SGHTA and CDR2 FQGNSA.

This clonotype was detected only a few times. V is TRBV20-1 and J is TRBJ2-3; 10 bases are shared with TRBD2. The V gene's germline CDR1 is DFQATT and CDR2 SNEGSKA (reference sequence). The CDR3 runs 16 residues. Trimming removed 3 bases from V and 2 bases from J; junction bases left unmatched: 8. CDR3 in DNA: TGCAGTGCTAGCACCGCAACTAGCGGGACCACAGATACGCAGTATTTT. It codes for CSASTATSGTTDTQYF.

This clonotype was seen more than once but under ten times. The V and J genes are TRBV2 and TRBJ2-1; TRBD2 might be the D (6 bases). CDR3 length: 15 residues. Trimming pared 3 bases from V and 0 bases from J, leaving 9 bases between. CDR1 is SNHLY and CDR2 is FYNNEI in the germline V gene. CDR3 nucleotides: TGTGCCAGCAGTGAGCCCGGGAGCTCCTACAATGAGCAGTTCTTC. Translating gives CASSEPGSSYNEQFF.

This clonotype was recorded a few times. The gene calls are TRBV10-3 and TRBJ2-3; D remains ambiguous. Germline V CDR1 and CDR2: ENHRY, SYGVKD. V was trimmed by 10 bases and J by 0 bases, leaving 11 bases between them. The length of the CDR3 is 13 residues. CDR3 DNA sequence: TGTGCCACAGGCCCGTCTAGCACAGATACGCAGTATTTT. Translation gives CATGPSSTDTQYF.

This chain connects TRBV7-9 to TRBJ1-5; 8 bases map to TRBD1. CDR1 SEHNR and CDR2 FQNEAQ come from the germline V gene (reference sequence). The CDR3 is 19 amino acids. The V and J ends lost 2 bases and 5 bases, in that order; junction bases with no gene match: 17. CDR3: CASSLLEDRVSGVDQPQHF. The CDR3 DNA sequence: TGTGCCAGCAGCTTATTGGAGGACAGGGTATCTGGGGTGGATCAGCCCCAGCATTTT.

V and J are TRBV29-1 and TRBJ2-3, with TRBD2 matching 11 bases. This CDR3 contains 14 residues. Trimming took 4 bases from V and 0 from J; bases not matched to a gene: 0. The germline CDR1 and CDR2 sequences are SQVTM and ANQGSEA. The chain's CDR3 is CSVGLAGSTDTQYF. DNA of the CDR3: TGCAGCGTTGGACTAGCGGGGAGCACAGATACGCAGTATTTT.

This sequence joins TRBV28 and TRBJ2-1, with TRBD1 matching 9 bases. Germline V gene data show CDR1 as MDHEN and CDR2 as SYDVKM. The CDR3 totals 15 residues. Trimming cost V 5 bases and J 6 bases; bases outside gene matches: 8. CDR3 region: CASSRAGTGFNEQFF. Written as DNA, the CDR3 is TGTGCCAGCAGTAGAGCCGGGACAGGGTTCAATGAGCAGTTCTTC.